The rows below give T cell receptor beta chains drawn from one sample of a study of vaccination and CD4 T cells after COVID-19. TCRdb reanalysed the PCR reads using MiXCR and keeps one entry per CDR3 protein. Altogether 22,000 or so distinct CDR3 sequences are present, approximately 32% being singletons, with the ten largest covering approximately 13%. For these receptors, no antigen is known. The specimen sequenced was cultured CD4+ T cells from blood. Every receptor here comes from a human donor with COVID-19. Both conserved end residues are trimmed from each CDR3. The order of the fields is clone size, J gene, V gene, CDR3 protein. Expanded clones are given a class, and other clones once, few, many or no size at all.

. | TRBJ2-7 | TRBV6-5 | ASSYAESSYEQY
. | TRBJ1-2 | TRBV7-4 | ASSAKGQGWNGYT
. | TRBJ1-2 | TRBV11-3 | ASSFIRIGYT
few | TRBJ1-2 | TRBV6-2/TRBV6-3 | ASSYGDALSGYT
. | TRBJ1-2 | TRBV4-2 | ASSRTGEGGYT
. | TRBJ2-2 | TRBV19 | ASSGRGGLNTGELF
few | TRBJ1-1 | TRBV7-9 | ASSLVGVPEAF
. | TRBJ2-3 | TRBV7-8 | ASTRGERDTDTQY
. | TRBJ2-7 | TRBV4-3 | ASSQTGPVSYEQY
few | TRBJ1-6 | TRBV6-2/TRBV6-3 | ASRQVIGTVRNSPLH
few | TRBJ2-1 | TRBV24-1 | ATSDGRDNEQF
once | TRBJ1-2 | TRBV6-2/TRBV6-3 | ASWGRSDYGYT
. | TRBJ2-3 | TRBV20-1 | SARLAKRGDSTDTQY
. | TRBJ1-3 | TRBV10-3 | GSRESGNTIY
. | TRBJ1-5 | TRBV5-4 | ASSADRDPSQPQH
few | TRBJ2-7 | TRBV19 | ASSYPSGGVKQY
. | TRBJ2-3 | TRBV6-4 | ASSLGDLTDTQY
. | TRBJ2-1 | TRBV11-3 | ASSPWSGTSEQF
. | TRBJ2-3 | TRBV19 | ASRGTGGDPEDTQY
few | TRBJ1-1 | TRBV12-3/TRBV12-4 | ASSLLRGRVGDTEAF
medium-sized | TRBJ2-5 | TRBV20-1 | SARDGGRSEGTQY
few | TRBJ1-6 | TRBV2 | ASLPPPNNSPLH
. | TRBJ2-5 | TRBV27 | ASRKWPSGGYQETQY
. | TRBJ1-2 | TRBV28 | ASTSPQFYGYT
few | TRBJ1-1 | TRBV10-1 | ASSEARSSTEAF
few | TRBJ1-1 | TRBV6-4 | ASSSGPGNTEAF
few | TRBJ1-6 | TRBV7-9 | ASNLSGVSPLH
. | TRBJ2-2 | TRBV7-2 | ASTLTQANTGELF
few | TRBJ1-5 | TRBV7-9 | ASSSTGVPNQPQH
. | TRBJ1-6 | TRBV14 | ASRSQYNSPLH
few | TRBJ1-1 | TRBV11-1 | ASSPKLSEAF
medium-sized | TRBJ2-2 | TRBV27 | ASNSAGTGVAGELF
. | TRBJ1-2 | TRBV20-1 | SARDNLPARPYGYA
few | TRBJ1-1 | TRBV20-1 | SAFPQGNTEAF
few | TRBJ1-5 | TRBV2 | ASMGTGNQPQH
once | TRBJ2-1 | TRBV24-1 | ATSDMASGGGNEQF
. | TRBJ2-7 | TRBV5-1 | ASSGSGGQGTYEQY
. | TRBJ2-2 | TRBV7-6 | ASSLWAGSNTRELF
. | TRBJ2-3 | TRBV20-1 | SASLWDTQY
. | TRBJ2-3 | TRBV5-1 | ASSFQGGGDTQY
medium-sized | TRBJ1-5 | TRBV27 | ASSSAPISNQPQH